Presented here are 10 T cell receptor beta chains from one specimen sequenced in a study of T cells in women clearing cervical HPV infection (dated by TCRdb to about 2018). The protocol used for the library was the immunoSEQ multiplex PCR assay. TCRdb retrieved this table from immuneACCESS and kept in-frame rearrangements only. Not all clones are present; in checked studies, unresolved V genes account for under half, and no reason is known for the remainder. This specimen's table enumerates more than 15,000 clones. Around an eighth of the sample is in the top ten clones. The specimen was blood buffy coat. All receptors come from a woman aged 18 to 75 with a cervical HPV16 infection that either progressed to CIN3+ or cleared (not recorded which).

In regard to this clone: Read coverage stops 3 residues before the CDR3 terminus; the germline J gene supplies the remainder. V is TRBV7-2 and J is TRBJ1-2; D gene unclear. The CDR3 has 15 residues. Trimming stripped 4 bases from V and 0 bases from J, with 12 bases between. Germline CDR1 and CDR2: SGHTA and FQGNSA. The part of the CDR3 DNA that was read is TGTGCCAGCAGCTCCTACAGAGGAGCTAACTATGGC. It encodes CASSSYRGANYG. The full CDR3 reads CASSSYRGANYGYTF.

To note about this clone: Read sequence stops 3 residues before the CDR3 end, and the germline J gene provides the missing end. V usage is TRBV2 and J usage is TRBJ2-7; TRBD1 agrees at 10 bases. CDR3 size: 14 residues. Germline lookup yields CDR1 SNHLY and CDR2 FYNNEI. With 3 bases clipped from V and 2 bases from J, the junction kept 1 base outside the gene matches. The sequenced CDR3 bases are TGTGCCAGCAGTGACGGGACAGGGGCCTACGAG. It translates to CASSDGTGAYE. The entire CDR3 is CASSDGTGAYEQYF.

Measured by frequency, this clone is hyperexpanded. The CDR3 end is not reached by the read, which stops 3 residues before it; the germline J gene fills it in. The V call is TRBV9, the J call TRBJ2-5, with D unclear. V shed 3 bases and J shed 0 bases, with 9 bases lying between them. Germline CDR1 and CDR2: SGDLS and YYNGEE. There are 14 residues in the CDR3. CDR3 DNA (partial): TGTGCCAGCAGCGCGCACCCGGACCAAGAGACC. Amino acid sequence: CASSAHPDQET. The complete CDR3 sequence is CASSAHPDQETQYF. The variable domain in full, completed from reference TRBV9 and TRBJ2-5, reads DSGVTQTPKHLITATGQRVTLRCSPRSGDLSVYWYQQSLDQGLQFLIQYYNGEERAKGNILERFSAQQFPDLHSELNLSSLELGDSALYFCASSAHPDQETQYFGPGTRLLVL.

Remarks on this clone: The read terminates 3 residues before the CDR3 end, so the remaining end is supplied by the germline J gene. V is TRBV20-1 and J is TRBJ1-2; 9 bases are a match to TRBD1. Germline V lookup: CDR1 DFQATT, CDR2 SNEGSKA (reference sequence). CDR3 length: 16 residues. Trimming cost V 5 bases and J 5 bases; bases outside gene matches: 15. CDR3 DNA, as far as it was read: TGCAGTGCTCGACCCCCGGGACAGGGTTTTGGTTATGGC. Its translation: CSARPPGQGFGYG. The entire CDR3 is CSARPPGQGFGYGYTF.

For this clone: Read sequence stops 3 residues before the CDR3 end, and the germline J gene provides the missing end. This chain uses TRBV23-1 with TRBJ1-2; D is undetermined. TRBV23-1 is annotated as an ORF whose role is uncertain. V shed 3 bases and J shed 6 bases, with 17 bases lying between them. This CDR3 is 15 amino acids long. This CDR3 reads CASSHSRVRSHGYTF. The sequenced CDR3 bases are TGCGCCAGCAGTCACTCACGAGTCAGGAGTCATGGC.

As for this clone: The read ends 3 residues before the CDR3 terminus; that terminus is restored from the germline J gene. The gene calls are TRBV2 and TRBJ2-3, with D unresolved. Germline values: CDR1 SNHLY, CDR2 FYNNEI. This CDR3 is built from 13 residues. The covered CDR3 bases are TGTGCCAGCAGTGAGAAGGCCCAAGAGACG. This sequence encodes CASSEKAQET. From start to end, the CDR3 is CASSEKAQETQYF. The full variable domain, in which reference TRBV2 and TRBJ2-3 provide the parts outside the CDR3, is EPEVTQTPSHQVTQMGQEVILRCVPISNHLYFYWYRQILGQKVEFLVSFYNNEISEKSEIFDDQFSVERPDGSNFTLKIRSTKLEDSAMYFCASSEKAQETQYFGPGTRLTVL.

Regarding this clone: The CDR3 end is not reached by the read, which stops 3 residues before it; the germline J gene fills it in. The chain employs TRBV24-1 and TRBJ2-2; D gene ambiguous. The germline V and J ends were trimmed by 5 bases and 4 bases, with 10 bases remaining between them. This CDR3 comprises 14 residues. Germline V gene data show CDR1 as KGHDR and CDR2 as SFDVKD. Incomplete CDR3 DNA: TGTGCCACCAGTGCTCCGACAACCACCGGGGAG. Translating it yields CATSAPTTTGE. The whole CDR3 region reads CATSAPTTTGELFF.

In regard to this clone: The read ends 3 residues shy of where the CDR3 ends; the end is completed using the germline J gene. The chain joins TRBV29-1 to TRBJ1-1; possible D gene TRBD1, 5 bases. The CDR3 spans 13 residues. The V and J ends lost 6 bases and 0 bases respectively, with 11 bases between them. CDR1 and CDR2 (germline): SQVTM, ANQGSEA. CDR3 in amino acids: CSVRQIMNTEAFF. The sequenced part of the CDR3 DNA is TGCAGCGTCCGACAGATTATGAACACTGAA.

A remark on this clone: The DNA ends 3 residues before the CDR3 does, and the rest of the CDR3 is filled in from the germline J gene. The J gene is TRBJ1-5, the V gene TRBV12-5, with unresolved D. CDR1 is LGHNT, CDR2 FRNRAP, per germline. The CDR3 extends over 18 amino acids. Trimming took off 0 bases at V and 5 bases at J, with 20 bases between the two ends. CDR3 DNA, as far as it was read: TGTGCTAGTGGTTTGGTACATTCCGGCCCGGGGAATTATCAGCCC. Its protein product is CASGLVHSGPGNYQP. The CDR3 in full is CASGLVHSGPGNYQPQHF.

Concerning this clone itself: The CDR3 goes on 3 residues after the read ends, and that part is filled in from the germline J gene. The chain couples TRBV5-1 to TRBJ2-1, with 8 bases matching TRBD2. Germline CDR1 SGHRS, CDR2 YFSETQ. The V and J ends lost 4 bases and 0 bases, in that order; junction bases with no gene match: 3. CDR3 length equals 15 residues. CDR3 in amino acids: CASSTTSVSYNEQFF. Partial CDR3 DNA: TGCGCCAGCAGCACGACTAGCGTCTCCTACAATGAG.